This is a list of T cell receptor beta chains from one sample in a study of PD-1 blockade in mismatch repair-deficient tumors. Data came from immunoSEQ multiplex PCR; TCRdb stores just in-frame clones and leaves some out. Here the sample spans fewer than 100,000 clones, roughly 80% being singletons. Here the sequenced sample was peripheral blood, taken 12 weeks after starting pembrolizumab. These receptors were collected from an adult with mismatch repair-deficient cancer. Both conserved end residues are part of each CDR3. The D gene is left open where the match is weak. Clone sizes are given selectively: once, few, many, or a class where the clone is expanded.

TRBJ2-5	TRBV18	NA	NA	CASSATGTPSGTQYF	TGTGCCAGCTCAGCAACCGGGACCCCATCGGGGACCCAGTACTTC
TRBJ2-2	TRBV10-3	NA	NA	CAISEGTAGTGELFF	TGTGCCATCAGTGAGGGGACGGCGGGCACCGGGGAGCTGTTTTTT
TRBJ2-2	TRBV13	NA	many	CASSLGLQGTGGELFF	TGTGCCAGCAGCTTAGGCCTCCAGGGGACGGGCGGGGAGCTGTTTTTT
TRBJ2-7	TRBV25-1	TRBD2	NA	CATLSGSSWYEQYF	TGTGCCACCCTTAGCGGGAGTTCTTGGTACGAGCAGTACTTC
TRBJ1-2	TRBV2	NA	NA	CAEGGGGNYGYTF	TGTGCCGAAGGTGGGGGAGGAAACTATGGCTACACCTTC
TRBJ2-7	TRBV5-4	TRBD2	NA	CASSLETSGSHEQYF	TGTGCCAGCAGCTTGGAGACTAGCGGGAGCCACGAGCAGTACTTC
TRBJ2-3	TRBV19	NA	NA	CASSMTTDTQYF	TGTGCCAGTAGTATGACCACAGATACGCAGTATTTT
TRBJ2-7	TRBV6-5	TRBD2	NA	CASSTPSGGPGEQYF	TGTGCCAGCAGTACCCCTAGCGGGGGACCGGGAGAGCAGTACTTC
TRBJ2-5	TRBV29-1	TRBD1	NA	CSVRAGTGQETQYF	TGCAGCGTGCGAGCCGGGACAGGACAAGAGACCCAGTACTTC
TRBJ2-6	TRBV15	NA	NA	CATSRDRHTGANVLTF	TGTGCCACCAGCAGAGATCGGCATACTGGGGCCAACGTCCTGACTTTC
TRBJ1-2	TRBV28	TRBD1	NA	CASSLRDRGTYGYTF	TGTGCCAGCAGTTTAAGGGACAGAGGTACCTATGGCTACACCTTC
TRBJ1-5	TRBV6-1	NA	few	CASSEGSTSQPQHF	TGTGCCAGCAGTGAAGGGTCAACAAGCCAGCCCCAGCATTTT
TRBJ2-1	TRBV7-3	TRBD2	NA	CASSSGLAGGGEQFF	TGTGCCAGCAGCTCGGGACTAGCGGGAGGAGGTGAGCAGTTCTTC
TRBJ2-2	TRBV19	NA	NA	CASRRTEKTGELFF	TGTGCCAGTCGAAGGACAGAAAAAACCGGGGAGCTGTTTTTT